This T cell receptor (beta chain) was retrieved from a study of lung T cells in sarcoidosis with Löfgren's syndrome. The overall study: Repertoire analyses centered on Löfgren's syndrome patients.

The J segment lost 4 bases and the V segment lost 6 bases, leaving 12 bases of the junction unmatched. Germline loops: CDR1 KGHSH, CDR2 LQKENI. The CDR3 has 15 amino acids. Study observations and caveats: Versus controls, Löfgren's syndrome patients reportedly showed TRAV12-1 and TRBV2 as most expanded.

There are a few counts of this clonotype. Its matching antigen is unknown. One entry per CDR3 protein, called by TCRdb with MiXCR from the reads. The sample has about 19,000 distinct CDR3 sequences; around a fifth are singletons. The clonotype was recovered from a human donor with sarcoidosis (Löfgren's syndrome or another form), or a control subject (not recorded which). Sequenced input: CD4+ T cells from bronchoalveolar lavage. The chain combines TRBV18 with TRBJ2-7; 7 bases are a match to TRBD1. CDR3 region: CASSLDRDRFYEQYF. CDR3 nucleotide sequence: TGTGCCAGCTCGCTCGACCGGGACAGATTTTACGAGCAGTACTTC.